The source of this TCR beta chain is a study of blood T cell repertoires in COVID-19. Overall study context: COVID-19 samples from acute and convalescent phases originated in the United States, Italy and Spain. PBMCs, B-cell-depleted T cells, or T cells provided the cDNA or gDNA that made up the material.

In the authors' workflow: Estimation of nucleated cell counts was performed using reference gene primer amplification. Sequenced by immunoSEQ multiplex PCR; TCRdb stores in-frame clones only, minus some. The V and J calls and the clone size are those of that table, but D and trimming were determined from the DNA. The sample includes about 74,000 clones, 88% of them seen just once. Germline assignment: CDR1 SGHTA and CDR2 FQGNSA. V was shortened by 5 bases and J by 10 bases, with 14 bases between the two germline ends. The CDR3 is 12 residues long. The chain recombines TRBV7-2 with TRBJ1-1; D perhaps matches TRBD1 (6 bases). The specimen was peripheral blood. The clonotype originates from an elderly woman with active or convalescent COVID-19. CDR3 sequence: CASSPTQGRAFF. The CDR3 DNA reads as TGTGCCAGCAGCCCAACACAGGGTCGAGCTTTCTTT.